What follows are 7 T cell receptor beta chains derived from one specimen sequenced in a study of CD8+ T cells in alopecia areata. Extraction of RNA preceded its reverse transcription into cDNA, which served as the sequencing template. Sequencing was performed with immunoSEQ multiplex PCR; in TCRdb, only in-frame clones are kept and a portion is missing. The top ten clones hold 36% of a sample with some 150,000 clones, less than 65% of them seen once. Sequencing was carried out using CD8+ T cells sorted from blood. The receptor source for this set is a human donor in good health.

The chain recombines TRBV7-6 with TRBJ1-3; D possibly corresponds to TRBD1 (5 bases). Germline CDR1 reads SGHVS; CDR2 reads FNYEAQ. With 4 bases removed from V and 4 bases from J, the gap between germline ends came to 14 bases. The CDR3 has 15 residues. Here the CDR3 reads CASSSTGTQGNTIYF. CDR3 coding DNA: TGTGCCAGCAGCTCGACCGGGACTCAAGGAAACACCATATATTTT.

This clone came up a few times. The J gene is TRBJ2-1, the V gene TRBV6-5, with TRBD2 matching 14 bases. J was trimmed by 15 bases and V by 5 bases; bases with no gene match: 6. Per germline, CDR1 MNHEY and CDR2 SVGAGI. This CDR3 spans 13 amino acids. Here the CDR3 DNA reads TGTGCCAGCAGTCCGACTAGCGGGAGGGATCTGTTCTTC. Its translation: CASSPTSGRDLFF.

The V gene is TRBV29-1, the J gene TRBJ2-3; D gene ambiguous. Germline CDR1 is SQVTM and CDR2 is ANQGSEA. The CDR3 consists of 12 residues. V shed 8 bases and J shed 3 bases, with 12 bases lying between them. The CDR3 bases are TGCAGCAACGTTAAGGTTACAGATACGCAGTATTTT. Residues: CSNVKVTDTQYF.

The gene calls are TRBV29-1 and TRBJ2-2; perhaps TRBD1 as D (6 bases). The CDR3 covers 14 residues. From germline, CDR1 is SQVTM and CDR2 ANQGSEA. V was cut by 5 bases and J by 4 bases, with 14 bases left in between. The CDR3 DNA is TGCAGCGTTCTATCAGGACAGTCCACCGGGGAGCTGTTTTTT. Encoded protein: CSVLSGQSTGELFF.

This chain uses TRBV25-1 with TRBJ1-1; possible D gene TRBD1, 5 bases. The CDR3 extends over 11 amino acids. The V gene's germline CDR1 is MGHDK and CDR2 SYGVNS. The ends were cut back, 7 bases at V and 6 bases at J, with 9 bases in the middle. Written as DNA, the CDR3 is TGTGCCAGCACTGCGGGGGCTGAAGCTTTCTTT. Translation: CASTAGAEAFF.

This chain links TRBV6-5 with TRBJ2-7; no clear D gene. Germline V gene sequence: CDR1 MNHEY, CDR2 SVGAGI. CDR3 length: 11 residues. Trimming stripped 4 bases from V and 2 bases from J, with 3 bases between. The CDR3 coding sequence is TGTGCCAGCAGTTCGACCTACGAGCAGTACTTC. Amino acids: CASSSTYEQYF.

This clone turned up a few times. The chain combines TRBV29-1 with TRBJ2-1; TRBD2 agrees at 8 bases. J was trimmed by 5 bases and V by 0 bases; bases with no gene match: 6. Germline CDR1 and CDR2: SQVTM and ANQGSEA. This CDR3 contains 15 residues. CDR3 in amino acids: CSVEDLSGTNNEQFF. The DNA for the CDR3 is TGCAGCGTTGAAGATCTTAGCGGGACTAACAATGAGCAGTTCTTC.